Sequencing of this TCR beta chain was carried out in a study of spatial heterogeneity in lung cancer. Study information: Alpha-chain sequences were consistently detected less often than beta-chain sequences. Study-wide results and limits: Detection of ubiquitous tumor TCRs in blood was higher at resection than follow-up.

Each TCR cDNA molecule carried a unique molecular identifier. TCRdb processed the 5' RACE reads anew with MiXCR; each CDR3 protein has one entry. The sample contains around 92,000 distinct CDR3 sequences, about 12% of which appear only once. This clonotype occurred many times. The antigen is unknown. Time point indicated: sample taken at primary tumor resection. TCRs were sequenced from unsorted whole RNA of tumor, nontumor lung or PBMC. Donation came from around 72 patients with untreated early-stage non-small cell lung cancer. The material sequenced was PBMCs, taken at surgery. The sequence was obtained from a male donor with early-stage non-small cell lung cancer.

CDR3 nucleotide sequence: TGTGCCAGCAGCCCAGGACAGGGCACTGAAGCTTTCTTT. This gives the protein CASSPGQGTEAFF. This sequence joins TRBV7-9 and TRBJ1-1; TRBD1 matches at 8 bases. Germline V gene sequence: CDR1 SEHNR, CDR2 FQNEAQ (reference sequence). The junction had 3 bases not matched to a gene; V was cut back by 5 bases and J by 4 bases. The CDR3 sequence is 13 residues long. Drawing the rest from reference TRBV7-9 and TRBJ1-1, the complete variable domain is DTGVSQNPRHKITKRGQNVTFRCDPISEHNRLYWYRQTLGQGPEFLTYFQNEAQLEKSRLLSDRFSAERPKGSFSTLEIQRTEQGDSAMYLCASSPGQGTEAFFGQGTRLTVV.